This T cell receptor beta chain was captured by sequencing in a study of blood T cell repertoires in COVID-19. The wider study: Sources were T cells, B-cell-depleted T cells, or PBMCs; the material itself was cDNA or gDNA.

Living in about two dozen US areas, the participants were between about 18 and 95 years of age. Researchers sorted participants into cohorts using their self-reported clinical history. Exposed study participants had met a COVID-19 case within 2 weeks before entry. The germline V and J ends were trimmed by 7 bases and 5 bases, with 15 bases remaining between them. CDR1 is MGHRA and CDR2 is YSYEKL in the germline V gene. The CDR3 runs 13 residues. Using immunoSEQ multiplex PCR, the repertoire was profiled, and TCRdb retains in-frame clones only, with some absent. The sample records hundreds of thousands of clones, about 88% being singletons.

The gene calls are TRBV4-1 and TRBJ2-7; D possibly corresponds to TRBD2 (5 bases). The TCR comes from a woman under 30 who had been exposed to COVID-19. The sequencing sample was made of PBMCs or T cells enriched from blood (not recorded which). This chain's CDR3 is CASIWASKNEQYF. The CDR3 DNA reads TGCGCCAGCATTTGGGCTAGCAAGAACGAGCAGTACTTC.